Sequencing of this T cell receptor (beta chain) was carried out in a study of graft-versus-host responses after intestinal transplantation. The assay was immunoSEQ multiplex PCR, and TCRdb's table has in-frame clones only and misses some. The data show over 10,000 clones, 93% seen once. This CDR3 region has 14 residues. Study observations and caveats: GvH clones occurred in recipient marrow; some first appeared in ileum or blood. The highest levels of circulating GvH clones went along with early declines in HvG clones after transplant.

On this clone: Its antigen is undetermined.

The receptor comes from a human patient who received an intestinal transplant, so some T cells may come from the graft donor. This sample comprised PBMCs, obtained roughly 1,000 days after intestinal transplantation. This sequence joins TRBV21-1 and TRBJ1-2. TRBV21-1 is annotated as a pseudogene. CDR3 protein: CASSKLITLGGYTF. CDR3 nucleotide sequence: TGTGCCAGCAGCAAGTTGATTACCCTTGGTGGCTACACCTTC.